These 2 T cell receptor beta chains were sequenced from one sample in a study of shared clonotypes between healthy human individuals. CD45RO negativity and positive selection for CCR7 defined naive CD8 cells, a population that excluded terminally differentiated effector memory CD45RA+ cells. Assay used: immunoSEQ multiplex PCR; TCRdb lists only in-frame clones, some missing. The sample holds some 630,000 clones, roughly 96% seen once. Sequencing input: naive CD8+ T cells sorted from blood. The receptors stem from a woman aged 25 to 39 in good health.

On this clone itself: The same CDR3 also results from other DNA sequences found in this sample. Here the CDR3 reads CASSFAGANVLTF. In DNA form, the CDR3 reads TGTGCCAGCAGTTTTGCTGGGGCCAACGTCCTGACTTTC. The chain recombines TRBV27 with TRBJ2-6, with D hard to call. This CDR3 has 13 residues. The ends were cut back, 3 bases at V and 2 bases at J, with 2 bases in the middle. The germline CDR1 and CDR2 sequences are MNHEY and SMNVEV (reference sequence).

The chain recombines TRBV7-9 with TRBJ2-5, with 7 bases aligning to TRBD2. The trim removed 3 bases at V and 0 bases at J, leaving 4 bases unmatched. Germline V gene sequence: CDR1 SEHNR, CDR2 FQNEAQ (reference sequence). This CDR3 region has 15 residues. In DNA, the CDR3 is TGTGCCAGCAGCTTCGGGGGGAGTCACCAAGAGACCCAGTACTTC. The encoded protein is CASSFGGSHQETQYF.